Listed below are T cell receptor beta chains from one sample, sequenced in a study of Ad26.COV2.S vaccination and SARS-CoV-2 variants. Clones were sequenced by immunoSEQ multiplex PCR, and TCRdb holds only the in-frame ones, with some missing. The sample yields a few hundred thousand clones, less than 95% seen once. Material: peripheral blood, obtained in a trial of Ad26.COV2.S vaccine versus placebo. These TCRs come from a person between 18 and 65 years old who received the Ad26.COV2.S COVID-19 vaccine or a placebo. CDR3s include the opening cysteine and the closing phenylalanine or tryptophan. D genes are given only for firm matches. The listing skips clone size in some rows; elsewhere it reads once, few, many or a size class.

J: TRBJ2-5; D: .; V: TRBV18; size: .; DNA: TGTGCCAGCTCACGTCGGGACGGCCAAGAGACCCAGTACTTC; CDR3: CASSRRDGQETQYF
J: TRBJ1-1; D: TRBD1; V: TRBV6-5; size: .; DNA: TGTGCCGGTCAACAGGGGGTGAACACTGAAGCTTTCTTT; CDR3: CAGQQGVNTEAFF
J: TRBJ2-3; D: TRBD2; V: TRBV29-1; size: .; DNA: TGCAGCGTCGAGAGACTAGCGGAGTCTAGCACAGATACGCAGTATTTT; CDR3: CSVERLAESSTDTQYF
J: TRBJ2-7; D: .; V: TRBV5-1; size: .; DNA: TGCGCCAGCAGCTTCTATCATCTCTCCTACGAGCAGTACTTC; CDR3: CASSFYHLSYEQYF
J: TRBJ1-4; D: .; V: TRBV4-1; size: .; DNA: TGCGCCAGCAGCCAAGATCTTCCGCGGGAGGGGGCAACTAATGAAAAACTGTTTTTT; CDR3: CASSQDLPREGATNEKLFF
J: TRBJ1-4; D: TRBD1; V: TRBV9; size: .; DNA: TGTGCCAGCAGCGGGGGACAGGATGAAAAACTGTTTTTT; CDR3: CASSGGQDEKLFF
J: TRBJ1-2; D: .; V: TRBV12-3/TRBV12-4; size: .; DNA: TGTGCCAGCAGTCCTTGGGAGGAGGATGGCTACACCTTC; CDR3: CASSPWEEDGYTF
J: TRBJ2-1; D: TRBD2; V: TRBV7-6; size: .; DNA: TGTGCCAGCAGCCGCCAGGCGCTAGCGGGCTACAATGAGCAGTTCTTC; CDR3: CASSRQALAGYNEQFF
J: TRBJ1-1; D: .; V: TRBV28; size: .; DNA: TGTGCCAGCAGTAATGGAGGACGGGAGGGTGAAGCTTTCTTT; CDR3: CASSNGGREGEAFF
J: TRBJ1-1; D: TRBD1; V: TRBV18; size: .; DNA: TGTGCCAGCTCATCCCAGGGGGCCGCCACTGAAGCTTTCTTT; CDR3: CASSSQGAATEAFF
J: TRBJ2-5; D: .; V: TRBV28; size: .; DNA: TGTGCCAGCAGCCATAAAACGTACCAAGAGACCCAGTACTTC; CDR3: CASSHKTYQETQYF
J: TRBJ1-5; D: .; V: TRBV30; size: .; DNA: TGTGCCTGGAGTGGAATTGGTGGGACGGAATTTAGCAATCAGCCCCAGCATTTT; CDR3: CAWSGIGGTEFSNQPQHF
J: TRBJ1-2; D: TRBD1; V: TRBV15; size: .; DNA: TGTGCCACCAGCAGAGATGGTTCAGGGGGCGGAGGCTACACCTTC; CDR3: CATSRDGSGGGGYTF
J: TRBJ2-6; D: .; V: TRBV5-4; size: .; DNA: TGTGCCAGCAGCTTGGACAGGGTCGGGTCAGGGGCCAACGTCCTGACTTTC; CDR3: CASSLDRVGSGANVLTF
J: TRBJ1-5; D: TRBD1; V: TRBV27; size: .; DNA: TGTGCCAGCAGTTTATGGGGGACAGGTCAGCCCCAGCATTTT; CDR3: CASSLWGTGQPQHF
J: TRBJ2-1; D: .; V: TRBV7-9; size: .; DNA: TGTGCCAGCAGCCCCCGGGATCACTACAATGAGCAGTTCTTC; CDR3: CASSPRDHYNEQFF
J: TRBJ2-3; D: TRBD1; V: TRBV7-3; size: .; DNA: TGTGCCAGCAGCTTAAGACAGGGCCCCGTTCCAGATACGCAGTATTTT; CDR3: CASSLRQGPVPDTQYF
J: TRBJ2-1; D: TRBD2; V: TRBV20-1; size: .; DNA: TGCAGTGCTAGTGGCGGGAGTGGGAATGAGCAGTTCTTC; CDR3: CSASGGSGNEQFF
J: TRBJ2-7; D: .; V: TRBV5-5; size: .; DNA: TGTGCCAGCAGCTCGGTACAGGCGTACGAGCAGTACTTC; CDR3: CASSSVQAYEQYF
J: TRBJ1-1; D: .; V: TRBV4-3; size: once; DNA: TGCGCCAGCAGCCCCCGACAGCAGAACACTGAAGCTTTCTTT; CDR3: CASSPRQQNTEAFF
J: TRBJ1-3; D: .; V: TRBV19; size: .; DNA: TGTGCCAGTAGTGCCCGAGGGGGGCCCTCTGGAAACACCATATATTTT; CDR3: CASSARGGPSGNTIYF
J: TRBJ2-1; D: .; V: TRBV29-1; size: .; DNA: TGCAGCGTGCGGAGGGGCTTCTACAATGAGCAGTTCTTC; CDR3: CSVRRGFYNEQFF
J: TRBJ2-7; D: TRBD1; V: TRBV12-3/TRBV12-4; size: .; DNA: TGTGCCAGCAGTAGCCGACAGGGATCCGAGCAGTACTTC; CDR3: CASSSRQGSEQYF
J: TRBJ2-3; D: TRBD1; V: TRBV27; size: .; DNA: TGTGCCAGCAGTCCAGGGACAGGGAGTCTCCCAGATACGCAGTATTTT; CDR3: CASSPGTGSLPDTQYF
J: TRBJ2-7; D: .; V: TRBV5-1; size: .; DNA: TGCGCCAGCAGCTTGGCCGGAGGGCCAGCCAGCGAGCAGTACTTC; CDR3: CASSLAGGPASEQYF
J: TRBJ1-2; D: .; V: TRBV5-1; size: .; DNA: TGCGCCAGCAGCTTGGAAAGTCCGGAAAACTATGGCTACACCTTC; CDR3: CASSLESPENYGYTF
J: TRBJ2-3; D: .; V: TRBV5-5; size: .; DNA: TGTGCCAGCAGCTGGCCGGCCTCGACAGATACGCAGTATTTT; CDR3: CASSWPASTDTQYF
J: TRBJ1-5; D: TRBD1; V: TRBV4-1; size: .; DNA: TGCGCCAGCAGCCAAGATCTACATGCCCGGGACAGGGGGAGTCAGCCCCAGCATTTT; CDR3: CASSQDLHARDRGSQPQHF
J: TRBJ1-1; D: .; V: TRBV19; size: few; DNA: TGTGCCAGTAGTATAGATCACTCGGCCGCGAACACTGAAGCTTTCTTT; CDR3: CASSIDHSAANTEAFF
J: TRBJ1-5; D: .; V: TRBV2; size: .; DNA: TGTGCCAGCAGTGAATTAGGTGATCAGCCCCAGCATTTT; CDR3: CASSELGDQPQHF
J: TRBJ2-7; D: TRBD2; V: TRBV11-2; size: .; DNA: TGTGCCAGCAGCCTAAGCAACGGGAGGACCTACGAGCAGTACTTC; CDR3: CASSLSNGRTYEQYF
J: TRBJ1-4; D: .; V: TRBV5-1; size: .; DNA: TGCGCCAGCAGCCCGGGACGGACTACAACTAATGAAAAACTGTTTTTT; CDR3: CASSPGRTTTNEKLFF
J: TRBJ2-5; D: TRBD1; V: TRBV9; size: .; DNA: TGTGCCAGCAGCGCGGGGACAGGCCGGGAGACCCAGTACTTC; CDR3: CASSAGTGRETQYF
J: TRBJ1-3; D: .; V: TRBV7-2; size: .; DNA: TGTGCCAGCAGCTTGGGGGGGACTGGAAACACCATATATTTT; CDR3: CASSLGGTGNTIYF
J: TRBJ2-5; D: TRBD2; V: TRBV10-3; size: .; DNA: TGTGCCATCAGTGCCCCCGGGGGGGGCGGAGAGACCCAGTACTTC; CDR3: CAISAPGGGGETQYF
J: TRBJ2-7; D: .; V: TRBV5-7; size: .; DNA: TGTGCCAGCAGCCTTGGGAGCCGGGACGAGCAGTACTTC; CDR3: CASSLGSRDEQYF
J: TRBJ1-1; D: .; V: TRBV7-9; size: .; DNA: TGTGCCAGCAGCTTGTTAGTGGGGGCTCGCGCTGAAGCTTTCTTT; CDR3: CASSLLVGARAEAFF
J: TRBJ2-3; D: TRBD2; V: TRBV7-2; size: .; DNA: TGTGCCAGCAGCTTTAGGACTAGCGGGAAAGATACGCAGTATTTT; CDR3: CASSFRTSGKDTQYF
J: TRBJ2-3; D: .; V: TRBV10-3; size: .; DNA: TGTGCCATCAGAGATCTGAGCGGGAGCACAGATACGCAGTATTTT; CDR3: CAIRDLSGSTDTQYF
J: TRBJ2-1; D: .; V: TRBV6-2/TRBV6-3; size: .; DNA: TGTGCCAGCAGCACCGGGACTCGGCGTGATATCTACAATGAGCAGTTCTTC; CDR3: CASSTGTRRDIYNEQFF
J: TRBJ2-7; D: TRBD2; V: TRBV28; size: once; DNA: TGTGCCAGCAGCTCGCCCCCGGGACTAGCTCGCTACGAGCAGTACTTC; CDR3: CASSSPPGLARYEQYF
J: TRBJ2-1; D: .; V: TRBV24-1; size: .; DNA: TGTGCCACCAGTGATCGGGGTTGGTCCTACAATGAGCAGTTCTTC; CDR3: CATSDRGWSYNEQFF
J: TRBJ2-7; D: .; V: TRBV2; size: .; DNA: TGTGCCAGCAGTGAAGCGGGGGCCATCTCCTACGAGCAGTACTTC; CDR3: CASSEAGAISYEQYF
J: TRBJ2-7; D: TRBD1; V: TRBV30; size: .; DNA: TGTGCCTGGAGTGCTGGACAGGGTAGAGAGCAGTACTTC; CDR3: CAWSAGQGREQYF
J: TRBJ2-1; D: TRBD1; V: TRBV7-3; size: .; DNA: TGTGCCAGCAGCTTAGGATCACAGGGGGAATACAATGAGCAGTTCTTC; CDR3: CASSLGSQGEYNEQFF
J: TRBJ2-7; D: .; V: TRBV29-1; size: .; DNA: TGCAGCGTTGAAGCCGGGGTCTCCTACGAGCAGTACTTC; CDR3: CSVEAGVSYEQYF
J: TRBJ2-2; D: .; V: TRBV29-1; size: .; DNA: TGCAGCGTTGTCAACAGGGAGTCCGGGGAGCTGTTTTTT; CDR3: CSVVNRESGELFF
J: TRBJ2-1; D: TRBD2; V: TRBV7-8; size: .; DNA: TGTGCCAGCAGCCTATCCCTAGCGGGAGCCGAGAATGAGCAGTTCTTC; CDR3: CASSLSLAGAENEQFF
J: TRBJ2-2; D: TRBD1; V: TRBV7-3; size: .; DNA: TGTGCCGGCGGACAGGCTGGTGGCGGGGAGCTGTTTTTT; CDR3: CAGGQAGGGELFF
J: TRBJ1-2; D: .; V: TRBV2; size: .; DNA: TGTGCCAGCAGTGGGCGGAGAGGGGTTGAAGGCTACACCTTC; CDR3: CASSGRRGVEGYTF
J: TRBJ1-1; D: .; V: TRBV10-3; size: .; DNA: TGTGCCATCAGTCAACAGGGCTTGAACACTGAAGCTTTCTTT; CDR3: CAISQQGLNTEAFF
J: TRBJ1-5; D: .; V: TRBV6-5; size: .; DNA: TGTGCCAGCAGTTACTACCGTAATCAGCCCCAGCATTTT; CDR3: CASSYYRNQPQHF
J: TRBJ1-1; D: .; V: TRBV9; size: .; DNA: TGTGCCAGCAGCCAGACAGGGAACACTGAAGCTTTCTTT; CDR3: CASSQTGNTEAFF
J: TRBJ2-1; D: .; V: TRBV9; size: .; DNA: TGTGCCAGCAGCGTAGAGGGCTACAATGAGCAGTTCTTC; CDR3: CASSVEGYNEQFF
J: TRBJ2-3; D: TRBD2; V: TRBV6-2/TRBV6-3; size: once; DNA: TGTGCCAGCAGTGGGGACTATGCAGTCACAGATACGCAGTATTTT; CDR3: CASSGDYAVTDTQYF
J: TRBJ2-7; D: TRBD2; V: TRBV3-1/TRBV3-2; size: .; DNA: TGTGCCAGCAGCCAATTCAGCGGGAGAGCCTACGAGCAGTACTTC; CDR3: CASSQFSGRAYEQYF
J: TRBJ1-6; D: .; V: TRBV7-2; size: .; DNA: TGTGCCAGCAGCTTAGGTGGGGGGTTTGGTAATTCACCCCTCCACTTT; CDR3: CASSLGGGFGNSPLHF
J: TRBJ2-1; D: .; V: TRBV19; size: .; DNA: TGTGCCAGTAGTATAAAAGATTCTTCCTACAATGAGCAGTTCTTC; CDR3: CASSIKDSSYNEQFF